This T cell receptor beta chain was documented in a study of blood T cell repertoires in COVID-19. Concerning this clone: One junction end disagrees with the germline gene, perhaps due to a read error.

Participant age was roughly 18 to 95 years, and participants resided in 25 or so US areas. This CDR3 region has 15 residues. Germline-derived CDR1 and CDR2 are SSHAT and FNYEAQ (reference sequence). TCRdb keeps only in-frame clones here, not all; method: immunoSEQ multiplex PCR. The table has a few hundred thousand clones, around nine tenths seen once; the top ten hold approximately 6%. The sequenced material came from PBMCs or T cells enriched from blood (not recorded which). This sequence was found in a woman aged 25 to 39 who had recovered from COVID-19. V usage is TRBV7-7 and J usage is TRBJ1-3, with D perhaps matching TRBD1 (5 bases). CDR3 sequence reads: CASSLPRGAGNTIYF. CDR3 in DNA: TGTGCTAGCAGCTTACCCCGGGGGGCTGGAAACACCATATATTTT.